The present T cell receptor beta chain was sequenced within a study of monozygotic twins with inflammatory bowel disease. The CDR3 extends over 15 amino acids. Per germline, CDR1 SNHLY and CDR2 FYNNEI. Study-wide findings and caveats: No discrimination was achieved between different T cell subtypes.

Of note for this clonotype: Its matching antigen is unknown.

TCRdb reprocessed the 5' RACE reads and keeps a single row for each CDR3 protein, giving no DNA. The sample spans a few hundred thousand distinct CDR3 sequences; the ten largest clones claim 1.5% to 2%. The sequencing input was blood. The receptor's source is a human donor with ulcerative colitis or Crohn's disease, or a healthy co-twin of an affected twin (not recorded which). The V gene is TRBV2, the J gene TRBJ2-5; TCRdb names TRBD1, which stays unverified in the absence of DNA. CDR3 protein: CASSPGTGGRETQYF.